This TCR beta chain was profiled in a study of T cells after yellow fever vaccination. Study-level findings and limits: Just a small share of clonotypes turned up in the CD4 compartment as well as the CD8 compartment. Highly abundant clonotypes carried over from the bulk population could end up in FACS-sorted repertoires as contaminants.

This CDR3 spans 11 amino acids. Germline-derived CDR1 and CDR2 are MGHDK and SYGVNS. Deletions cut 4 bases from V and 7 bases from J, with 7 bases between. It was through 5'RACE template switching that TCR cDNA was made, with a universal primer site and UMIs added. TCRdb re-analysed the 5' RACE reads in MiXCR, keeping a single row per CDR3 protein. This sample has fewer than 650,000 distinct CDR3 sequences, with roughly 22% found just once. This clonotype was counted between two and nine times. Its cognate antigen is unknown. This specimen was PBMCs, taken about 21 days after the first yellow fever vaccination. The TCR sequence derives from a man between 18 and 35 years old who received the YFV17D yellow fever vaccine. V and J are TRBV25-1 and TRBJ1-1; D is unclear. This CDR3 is CASSGIIEAFF. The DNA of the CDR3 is TGTGCCAGCAGTGGAATCATTGAAGCTTTCTTT.